This paragraph reports one T cell receptor beta chain. Antigen unknown. Clones were read by immunoSEQ multiplex PCR, and TCRdb kept only the in-frame ones, dropping some. The profile shows some 1,400,000 clones, roughly 96% of them singletons. The data were obtained in a study of shared clonotypes between healthy human individuals. Looking at the study overall: Donors consisted of two women and a few men between 18 and 49. Study observations and caveats: What limited the represented genetic and exposure-history diversity was the small number of donors. Generally, naive subsets came out with larger estimated richness than memory subsets. Around 4.9% of naive CD4 clonotypes were shared across four donors.

Germline V lookup: CDR1 MNHEY, CDR2 SVGAGI. The length of the CDR3 is 13 residues. The V and J ends lost 6 bases and 2 bases respectively, with 9 bases between them. This TCR came from a man younger than 45 in good health. Sequenced sample: naive CD4+ T cells sorted from blood. Stated subset: CD45RA+ positively selected. The rearrangement joins TRBV6-5 to TRBJ2-3, with D unclear. This chain's CDR3 is CASSRGPTDTQYF. The CDR3, as DNA: TGTGCCAGCAGCCGCGGACCCACAGATACGCAGTATTTT.